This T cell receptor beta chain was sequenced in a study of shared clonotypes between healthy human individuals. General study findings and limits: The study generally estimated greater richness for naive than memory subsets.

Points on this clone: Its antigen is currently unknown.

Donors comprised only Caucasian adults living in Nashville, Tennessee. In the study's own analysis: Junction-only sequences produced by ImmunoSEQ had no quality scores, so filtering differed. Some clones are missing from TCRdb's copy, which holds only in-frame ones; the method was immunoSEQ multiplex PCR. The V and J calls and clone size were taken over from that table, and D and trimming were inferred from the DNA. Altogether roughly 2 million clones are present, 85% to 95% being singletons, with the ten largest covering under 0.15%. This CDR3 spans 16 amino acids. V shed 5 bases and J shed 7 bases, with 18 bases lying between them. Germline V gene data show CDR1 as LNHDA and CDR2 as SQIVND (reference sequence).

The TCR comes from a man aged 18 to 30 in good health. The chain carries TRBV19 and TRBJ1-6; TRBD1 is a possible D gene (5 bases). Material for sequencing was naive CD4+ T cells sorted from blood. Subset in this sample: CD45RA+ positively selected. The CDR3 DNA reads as TGTGCCAGTAGTGGAGTCGGGGGAGTAAAAAATTCACCCCTCCACTTT. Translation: CASSGVGGVKNSPLHF. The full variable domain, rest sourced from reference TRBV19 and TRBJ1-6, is DGGITQSPKYLFRKEGQNVTLSCEQNLNHDAMYWYRQDPGQGLRLIYYSQIVNDFQKGDIAEGYSVSREKKESFPLTVTSAQKNPTAFYLCASSGVGGVKNSPLHFGNGTRLTVT.